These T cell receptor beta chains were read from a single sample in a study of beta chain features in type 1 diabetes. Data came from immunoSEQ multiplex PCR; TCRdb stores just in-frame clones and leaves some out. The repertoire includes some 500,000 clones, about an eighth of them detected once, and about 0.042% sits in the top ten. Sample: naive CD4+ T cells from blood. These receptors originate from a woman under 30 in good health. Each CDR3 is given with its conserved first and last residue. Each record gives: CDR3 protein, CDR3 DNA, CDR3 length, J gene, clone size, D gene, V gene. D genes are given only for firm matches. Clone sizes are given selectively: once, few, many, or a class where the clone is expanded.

CASSAFSGRVYNEQFF	TGTGCCAGCAGCGCGTTTAGCGGGAGGGTCTACAATGAGCAGTTCTTC	16	TRBJ2-1	few	TRBD2	TRBV9
CASSLGGTGADTQYF	TGCGCCAGCAGCTTGGGTGGGACAGGGGCAGATACGCAGTATTTT	15	TRBJ2-3	.	TRBD1	TRBV5-1
CASSQGRGTGELFF	TGTGCCAGCAGCCAAGGGAGAGGCACCGGGGAGCTGTTTTTT	14	TRBJ2-2	many	.	TRBV14
CAWSALGTQNTEAFF	TGTGCCTGGAGTGCCCTGGGGACCCAGAACACTGAAGCTTTCTTT	15	TRBJ1-1	.	.	TRBV30
CASSQEWLAGRELFF	TGTGCCAGCAGCCAAGAATGGCTAGCGGGAAGGGAGCTGTTTTTT	15	TRBJ2-2	.	TRBD2	TRBV4-2
CASSRAGTGARGTQYF	TGTGCCAGCAGCCGAGCCGGGACAGGGGCTCGAGGTACGCAGTATTTT	16	TRBJ2-3	few	TRBD1	TRBV14
CASSLNVGSLRSDTQYF	TGCGCCAGCAGCTTGAATGTGGGCTCCCTCCGGTCGGATACGCAGTATTTT	17	TRBJ2-3	.	.	TRBV5-1
CASSTRLKTGAGETQYF	TGTGCCAGCAGCACACGTCTAAAAACAGGGGCTGGTGAGACCCAGTACTTC	17	TRBJ2-5	few	TRBD1	TRBV7-6
CASSKGLADSYNEQFF	TGCGCCAGCAGCAAGGGACTAGCGGACTCCTACAATGAGCAGTTCTTC	16	TRBJ2-1	.	TRBD2	TRBV5-1
CAWLGTGKETQYF	TGTGCCTGGCTGGGGACAGGCAAAGAGACCCAGTACTTC	13	TRBJ2-5	.	TRBD1	TRBV30
CASSPTIADTQYF	TGCGCCAGCAGCCCTACAATCGCAGATACGCAGTATTTT	13	TRBJ2-3	.	.	TRBV4-3
CASSAGLSTDTQYF	TGTGCCAGCAGTGCGGGGCTGAGCACAGATACGCAGTATTTT	14	TRBJ2-3	.	.	TRBV6-5
CASSHSSLGLAGGSSYNEQFF	TGCGCCAGCAGCCATTCAAGCCTGGGACTAGCGGGAGGGAGCTCCTACAATGAGCAGTTCTTC	21	TRBJ2-1	.	TRBD2	TRBV4-3
CASSSGAASEANVLTF	TGTGCCAGCAGCTCTGGGGCCGCGTCCGAGGCCAACGTCCTGACTTTC	16	TRBJ2-6	few	.	TRBV7-9
CASSLAWLGYTF	TGTGCCAGCAGCTTAGCGTGGCTTGGCTACACCTTC	12	TRBJ1-2	few	.	TRBV7-2
CASSASPRLSYNEQFF	TGTGCCAGCAGCGCCTCACCACGCCTCTCCTACAATGAGCAGTTCTTC	16	TRBJ2-1	.	.	TRBV9
CASISPSGYNEQFF	TGTGCCAGCATTTCACCTAGCGGGTACAATGAGCAGTTCTTC	14	TRBJ2-1	once	TRBD2	TRBV6-5
CASSQYSNQPQHF	TGTGCCAGTAGTCAATATAGCAATCAGCCCCAGCATTTT	13	TRBJ1-5	.	.	TRBV6-4
CASSPIRDGTYEQYF	TGTGCCAGCAGCCCGATCCGGGACGGAACCTACGAGCAGTACTTC	15	TRBJ2-7	few	.	TRBV7-9
CASSQGQANEQFF	TGTGCCAGCAGTCAGGGACAGGCTAATGAGCAGTTCTTC	13	TRBJ2-1	few	TRBD1	TRBV2